The 25 T cell receptor beta chains presented below share a single source sample, sequenced in a study of blood T cell repertoires in COVID-19. TCRdb keeps only in-frame clones here, not all; method: immunoSEQ multiplex PCR. The repertoire holds roughly 380,000 clones, with 85% as singletons. Source material: peripheral blood. These receptors were obtained from a woman aged 18-35 years with acute or convalescent COVID-19.

The chain carries TRBV6-5 and TRBJ2-7, with TRBD1 as a possible D gene (7 bases). The germline V and J ends were trimmed by 4 bases and 12 bases, with 16 bases remaining between them. This CDR3 has 12 residues. Germline V gene data show CDR1 as MNHEY and CDR2 as SVGAGI. The CDR3: CASSFQGGILYF. CDR3 nucleotide sequence: TGTGCCAGCAGTTTCCAGGGGGGAATCCTGTACTTC.

The rearrangement links TRBV5-1 to TRBJ1-4; D perhaps matches TRBD1 (5 bases). Trimming cost V 0 bases and J 7 bases, with 13 bases left between them. The germline V gene encodes CDR1 SGHRS and CDR2 YFSETQ. This CDR3 is built from 15 residues. The CDR3 loop reads CASSLDIRGGEKLFF. The DNA for the CDR3 is TGCGCCAGCAGCTTGGATATCCGCGGGGGTGAAAAACTGTTTTTT.

J is TRBJ2-7 and V is TRBV18; TRBD1 matches at 8 bases. Per germline, CDR1 KGHSH and CDR2 LQKENI. Trimming removed 3 bases from V and 2 bases from J; junction bases left unmatched: 0. The CDR3 is made up of 13 amino acids. CDR3 in DNA: TGTGCCAGCTCACCGGACAGGGCCTACGAGCAGTACTTC. Translating it yields CASSPDRAYEQYF.

The chain combines TRBV28 with TRBJ1-1; 11 bases are a match to TRBD1. Trimming removed 8 bases from V and 5 bases from J; junction bases left unmatched: 10. Germline V gene sequence: CDR1 MDHEN, CDR2 SYDVKM. The CDR3 has 15 residues. The CDR3 region is CASGWTGGAGTEAFF. CDR3 DNA: TGTGCCAGCGGCTGGACAGGGGGCGCTGGGACTGAAGCTTTCTTT.

V and J are TRBV9 and TRBJ1-6; 8 bases fit TRBD1. The V gene's germline CDR1 is SGDLS and CDR2 YYNGEE. Germline trimming cut 2 bases from V and 6 bases from J; bases unmatched to any gene: 1. The CDR3 is 14 residues long. CDR3 region: CASSVQGANSPLHF. The CDR3 DNA is TGTGCCAGCAGCGTCCAGGGGGCTAATTCACCCCTCCACTTT.

This clone occurred once. The V gene is TRBV6-6, the J gene TRBJ2-7, with no clear D. This CDR3 has 12 residues. Trimming cost V 0 bases and J 5 bases, with 5 bases left between them. CDR1 is MNHNY and CDR2 is SVGAGI in the germline V gene (reference sequence). CDR3 sequence: CASSYSTDEQYF. CDR3 sequence (DNA): TGTGCCAGCAGTTACTCGACTGACGAGCAGTACTTC.

In this sample, this clone turned up once. The chain joins TRBV3-1 (or the pseudogene TRBV3-2) to TRBJ1-1; perhaps TRBD1 as D (6 bases). V was shortened by 5 bases and J by 1 base, with 17 bases between the two germline ends. CDR1 is LGHDT, CDR2 YNNKEL, per germline (reference sequence). The CDR3 length is 16 residues. The CDR3 DNA reads as TGTGCCAGCAGCAAAGGGGACATAAGTAGGAACACTGAAGCTTTCTTT. This translates into CASSKGDISRNTEAFF.

The gene calls are TRBV21-1 and TRBJ1-2; the table's D call TRBD1 went unverified against the DNA. TRBV21-1 is tagged as a pseudogene. CDR3 length: 15 amino acids. The CDR3 nucleotides are TGTGCCAGCTCTCATTTACAGGGGGCGGGTATCGGCTACACCTTC. It codes for CASSHLQGAGIGYTF.

The chain recombines TRBV7-9 with TRBJ1-2, with TRBD1 matching 8 bases. V shed 5 bases and J 2 bases; nucleotides not matched to a gene: 10. CDR3 length equals 16 residues. The germline V gene has CDR1 SEHNR and CDR2 FQNEAQ (reference sequence). DNA for the CDR3: TGTGCCAGCAGCCCAGGGGGCGGACAAGCAAACTATGGCTACACCTTC. Translation: CASSPGGGQANYGYTF.

As concerns this clone: In the same sample, other DNA sequences code for this CDR3. The chain joins TRBV7-9 to TRBJ2-1, with D hard to call. CDR1 SEHNR and CDR2 FQNEAQ come from the germline V gene (reference sequence). V lost 4 bases, J lost 2 bases, and 9 bases lay in between. The CDR3 spans 14 residues. Here the CDR3 DNA reads TGTGCCAGCAGCTCCTCTACCCCCTACAATGAGCAGTTCTTC. Encoded protein: CASSSSTPYNEQFF.

This chain connects TRBV4-1 to TRBJ2-3; D uncertain. The CDR3 contains 13 residues. Trimming shortened V by 4 bases and J by 3 bases, and 8 bases separated the two germline ends. Germline lookup yields CDR1 MGHRA and CDR2 YSYEKL. CDR3 nucleotide sequence: TGCGCCAGCAGCCGGGCACCAACAGATACGCAGTATTTT. It codes for CASSRAPTDTQYF.

In this sample, this clone turned up a few times. The CDR3 DNA follows: TGCGCCAGCAGCTTCAACCAAGAAGGCAGGGTTAATGAAAAACTGTTTTTT. This sequence encodes CASSFNQEGRVNEKLFF. The chain has TRBV5-1 and TRBJ1-4; a weak D match, TRBD1 (5 bases). In germline, CDR1 is SGHRS, CDR2 YFSETQ. V was clipped by 2 bases and J by 4 bases, with 18 bases between them. This CDR3 spans 17 amino acids.

V and J are TRBV30 and TRBJ2-1, with D perhaps TRBD2 (5 bases). The CDR3 length is 14 residues. The germline V and J ends were trimmed by 2 bases and 0 bases, with 8 bases remaining between them. Germline CDR1 GTSNPN, CDR2 SVGIG (reference sequence). This chain's CDR3 is CAWSLGISYNEQFF. The CDR3 nucleotides are TGTGCCTGGAGTCTCGGGATCTCCTACAATGAGCAGTTCTTC.

The J gene is TRBJ1-3, the V gene TRBV11-2, with TRBD1 as a possible D gene (5 bases). V gave up 8 bases and J gave up 4 bases, with 12 bases separating them. The CDR3 extends over 13 amino acids. Per the germline V gene, CDR1 is SGHAT and CDR2 is FQNNGV. The chain's CDR3 is CASVNYRGNTIYF. CDR3 DNA sequence: TGTGCCAGCGTAAATTACAGGGGAAACACCATATATTTT.

V gene TRBV12-3 or TRBV12-4 combines with J gene TRBJ2-3; no firm D call. The germline V and J ends were trimmed by 8 bases and 0 bases, with 9 bases remaining between them. CDR3 length: 13 residues. CDR3 residues: CASGLGSTDTQYF. The DNA for the CDR3 is TGTGCCAGCGGGCTCGGTAGCACAGATACGCAGTATTTT.

The V call is TRBV6-5, the J call TRBJ2-2, with a possible D match to TRBD1 (5 bases). This CDR3 spans 15 amino acids. Germline-derived CDR1 and CDR2 are MNHEY and SVGAGI. V lost 5 bases, J lost 0 bases, and 10 bases lay in between. The CDR3 here is CASSLQVANTGELFF. Written as DNA, the CDR3 is TGTGCCAGCAGTCTACAGGTCGCGAACACCGGGGAGCTGTTTTTT.

The rearrangement joins TRBV6-5 to TRBJ1-1, with 7 bases lining up with TRBD1. The germline gives CDR1 MNHEY, CDR2 SVGAGI. The CDR3 is 14 residues long. Trimming removed 3 bases from V and 5 bases from J; junction bases left unmatched: 6. CDR3 residues: CASSYLQGMTEAFF. For the CDR3, the DNA is TGTGCCAGCAGTTATCTACAGGGGATGACTGAAGCTTTCTTT.

The chain links TRBV5-1 to TRBJ1-1; D not resolved. The germline V gene has CDR1 SGHRS and CDR2 YFSETQ. The CDR3 sequence is 12 residues long. V shed 4 bases and J shed 7 bases, with 11 bases lying between them. In DNA, the CDR3 is TGCGCCAGCAGCCTCGACGGGTTTGAAGCTTTCTTT. Amino acids: CASSLDGFEAFF.

The CDR3 protein is CASRREGDSPLHF. CDR3 nucleotides: TGTGCCAGTCGGCGGGAGGGGGATTCACCCCTCCACTTT. The chain is built from TRBV19 and TRBJ1-6, with D perhaps matching TRBD1 (6 bases). The germline V gene encodes CDR1 LNHDA and CDR2 SQIVND (reference sequence). The V and J ends lost 8 bases and 8 bases respectively, with 13 bases between them. There are 13 residues in the CDR3.

The chain employs TRBV7-9 and TRBJ2-7, with D perhaps matching TRBD1 (5 bases). V was cut by 2 bases and J by 1 base, with 9 bases left in between. Germline CDR1 and CDR2: SEHNR and FQNEAQ (reference sequence). The CDR3 contains 14 residues. CDR3 nucleotide sequence: TGTGCCAGCAGCTTAACAGGCAAGTCCTACGAGCAGTACTTC. Translation: CASSLTGKSYEQYF.

This clone was seen once. This chain joins TRBV19 and TRBJ2-2; 7 bases are a match to TRBD2. Germline CDR1 is LNHDA and CDR2 is SQIVND (reference sequence). The CDR3 extends over 17 amino acids. Trimming at V came to 3 bases and at J to 2 bases, leaving 9 bases not matched to a gene. DNA of the CDR3: TGTGCCAGTAGTATGATTGGCGGGAGCAGAAACACCGGGGAGCTGTTTTTT. It translates to CASSMIGGSRNTGELFF.

The V gene is TRBV4-1, the J gene TRBJ2-4, with a weak D call TRBD2 (5 bases). V lost 0 bases, J lost 6 bases, and 6 bases lay in between. Germline CDR1 reads MGHRA; CDR2 reads YSYEKL. The CDR3 has 13 residues. The CDR3 bases are TGCGCCAGCAGCCAAGATGAGGGAAACATTCAGTACTTC. The encoded protein is CASSQDEGNIQYF.

V is TRBV5-5 and J is TRBJ2-5; D possibly corresponds to TRBD2 (5 bases). The CDR3 covers 13 residues. Germline CDR1 reads SGHKS; CDR2 reads YYEKEE (reference sequence). Trimming left V 4 bases short and J 4 bases short, with 11 bases between. This CDR3 reads CASSISSSETQYF. The CDR3 DNA reads TGTGCCAGCAGCATATCTAGCTCAGAGACCCAGTACTTC.

The chain recombines TRBV9 with TRBJ1-2; D might be TRBD1 (6 bases). CDR1 is SGDLS and CDR2 is YYNGEE in the germline V gene. V was shortened by 0 bases and J by 8 bases, with 14 bases between the two germline ends. The CDR3 has 14 amino acids. The CDR3 loop is CASSVGTGGRGYTF. In DNA form, the CDR3 reads TGTGCCAGCAGCGTAGGTACTGGGGGCAGGGGCTACACCTTC.

This sequence joins TRBV7-2 and TRBJ2-5; 8 bases map to TRBD2. The CDR3 loop spans 16 amino acids. With V trimmed by 2 bases and J by 5 bases, 10 bases remained unmatched. The germline CDR1 and CDR2 sequences are SGHTA and FQGNSA. CDR3 in amino acids: CASSLPPGGEGETQYF. The CDR3 bases are TGTGCCAGCAGCTTACCCCCGGGGGGGGAGGGGGAGACCCAGTACTTC.